This note documents a single T cell receptor beta chain sequence. Its matching antigen is unknown. With V trimmed by 4 bases and J by 9 bases, 14 bases remained unmatched. Germline loops: CDR1 SGDLS, CDR2 YYNGEE. There are 16 residues in the CDR3. The sample comes from a study of T cells in tuberculosis. Study background: IGRA-negative adolescents, IGRA-positive adolescents with latent tuberculosis and adults with active tuberculosis formed this South African cohort. Study results and limitations: Smaller distances to GMM-specific TCRs suggested their expansion in active tuberculosis. A GMM-specific repertoire classifier reached roughly 90% accuracy, AUROC approximately 0.9. Active tuberculosis cases were adults; controls were adolescents.

Time point of the sample: new active TB diagnosis, blood taken before or within 7 days of starting treatment. Using immunoSEQ multiplex PCR, the repertoire was profiled, and TCRdb retains in-frame clones only, with some absent. The sample holds tens of thousands of clones, around 85% seen once. This chain uses TRBV9 with TRBJ2-1, with TRBD2 matching 9 bases. The sequencing here drew on PBMCs, taken at tuberculosis diagnosis. The clonotype originates from an adult with tuberculosis. In DNA form, the CDR3 reads TGTGCCAGCAGCCCAAGCTTAGCGGGGGTCAAGGGTGAGCAGTTCTTC. Protein sequence: CASSPSLAGVKGEQFF.